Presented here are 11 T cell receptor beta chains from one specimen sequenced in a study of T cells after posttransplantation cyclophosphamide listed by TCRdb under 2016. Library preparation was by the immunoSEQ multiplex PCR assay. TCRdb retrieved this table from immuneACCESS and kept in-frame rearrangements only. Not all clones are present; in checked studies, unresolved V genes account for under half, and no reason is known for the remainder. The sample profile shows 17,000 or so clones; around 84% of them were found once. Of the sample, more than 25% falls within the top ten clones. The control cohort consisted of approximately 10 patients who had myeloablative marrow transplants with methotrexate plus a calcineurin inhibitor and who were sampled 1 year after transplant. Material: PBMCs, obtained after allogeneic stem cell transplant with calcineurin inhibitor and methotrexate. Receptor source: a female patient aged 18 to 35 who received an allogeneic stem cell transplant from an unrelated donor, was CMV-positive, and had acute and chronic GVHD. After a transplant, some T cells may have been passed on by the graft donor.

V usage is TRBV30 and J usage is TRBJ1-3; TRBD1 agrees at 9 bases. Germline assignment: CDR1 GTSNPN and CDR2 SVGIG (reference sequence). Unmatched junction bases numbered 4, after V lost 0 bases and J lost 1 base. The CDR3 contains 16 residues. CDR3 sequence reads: CAWSVLGQGSGNTIYF. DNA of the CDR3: TGTGCCTGGAGTGTATTGGGACAGGGATCTGGAAACACCATATATTTT.

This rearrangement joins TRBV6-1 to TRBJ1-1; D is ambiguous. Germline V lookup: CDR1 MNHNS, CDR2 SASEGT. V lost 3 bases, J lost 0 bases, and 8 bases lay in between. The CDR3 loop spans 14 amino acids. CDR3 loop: CASSDSSLNTEAFF. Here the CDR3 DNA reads TGTGCCAGCAGTGACTCTTCTTTGAACACTGAAGCTTTCTTT.

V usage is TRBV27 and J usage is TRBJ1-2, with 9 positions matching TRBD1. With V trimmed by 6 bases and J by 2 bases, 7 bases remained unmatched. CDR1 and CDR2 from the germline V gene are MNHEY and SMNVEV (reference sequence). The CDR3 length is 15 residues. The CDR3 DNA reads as TGTGCCAGCAGCCGGATCACAGGGGGCAACTATGGCTACACCTTC. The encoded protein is CASSRITGGNYGYTF.

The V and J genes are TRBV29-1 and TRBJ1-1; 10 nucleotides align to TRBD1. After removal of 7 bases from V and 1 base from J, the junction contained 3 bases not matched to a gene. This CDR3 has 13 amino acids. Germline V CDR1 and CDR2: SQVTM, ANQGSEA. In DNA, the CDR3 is TGCAGCGGGGACAGGGGAACGAACACTGAAGCTTTCTTT. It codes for CSGDRGTNTEAFF.

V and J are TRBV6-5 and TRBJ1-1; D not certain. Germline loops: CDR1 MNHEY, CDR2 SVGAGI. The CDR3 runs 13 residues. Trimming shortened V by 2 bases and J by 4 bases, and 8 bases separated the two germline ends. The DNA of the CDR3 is TGTGCCAGCAGTTACGGAGTGAGCACTGAAGCTTTCTTT. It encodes CASSYGVSTEAFF.

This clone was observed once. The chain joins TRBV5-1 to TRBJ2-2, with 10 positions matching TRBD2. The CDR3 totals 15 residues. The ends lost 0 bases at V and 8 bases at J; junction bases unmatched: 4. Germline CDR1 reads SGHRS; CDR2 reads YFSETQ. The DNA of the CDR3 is TGCGCCAGCAGCTTGGCTCTAGCGGGAGCGGGGGAGCTGTTTTTT. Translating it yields CASSLALAGAGELFF.

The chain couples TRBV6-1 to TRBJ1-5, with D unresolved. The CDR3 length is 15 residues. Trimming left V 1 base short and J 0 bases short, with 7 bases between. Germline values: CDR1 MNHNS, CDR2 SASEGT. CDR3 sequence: CASSEDSNSNQPQHF. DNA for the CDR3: TGTGCCAGCAGTGAAGACAGTAATAGCAATCAGCCCCAGCATTTT.

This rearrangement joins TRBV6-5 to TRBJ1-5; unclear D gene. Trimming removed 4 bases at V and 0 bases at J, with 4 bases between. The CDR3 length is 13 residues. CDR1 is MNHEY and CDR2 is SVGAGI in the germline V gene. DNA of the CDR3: TGTGCCAGCAGTTCAGTTAGCAATCAGCCCCAGCATTTT. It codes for CASSSVSNQPQHF.

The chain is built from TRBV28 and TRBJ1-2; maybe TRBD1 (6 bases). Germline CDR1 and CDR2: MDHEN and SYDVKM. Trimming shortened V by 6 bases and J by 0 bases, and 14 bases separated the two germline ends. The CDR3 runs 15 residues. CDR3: CASSSSDSANYGYTF. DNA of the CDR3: TGTGCCAGCAGCTCGTCGGACAGTGCTAACTATGGCTACACCTTC.

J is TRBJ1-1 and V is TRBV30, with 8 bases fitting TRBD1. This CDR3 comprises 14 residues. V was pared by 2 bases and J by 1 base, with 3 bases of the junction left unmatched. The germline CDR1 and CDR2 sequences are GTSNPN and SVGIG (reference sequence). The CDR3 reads CAWSPGTGNTEAFF. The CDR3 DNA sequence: TGTGCCTGGAGTCCCGGGACAGGGAACACTGAAGCTTTCTTT.

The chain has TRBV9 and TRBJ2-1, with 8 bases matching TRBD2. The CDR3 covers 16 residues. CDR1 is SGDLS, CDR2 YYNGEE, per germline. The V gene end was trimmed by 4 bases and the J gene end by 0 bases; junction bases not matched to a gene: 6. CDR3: CASSPLAGSSYNEQFF. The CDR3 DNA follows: TGTGCCAGCAGCCCGCTAGCGGGTAGCTCCTACAATGAGCAGTTCTTC.